These 22 T cell receptor beta chains share one sample of origin, sequenced in a study of blood T cell repertoires in COVID-19. Measured with immunoSEQ multiplex PCR; TCRdb has only the in-frame clones, and not every one. The table shows tens of thousands of clones, with roughly 87% occurring only once. Specimen: peripheral blood. Receptors originate from a woman of 80 years or more with COVID-19, enrolled during active disease.

V is TRBV5-1 and J is TRBJ2-2; TRBD2 might be the D (5 bases). This CDR3 has 15 amino acids. Per the germline V gene, CDR1 is SGHRS and CDR2 is YFSETQ. V was clipped by 3 bases and J by 7 bases, with 16 bases between them. CDR3 sequence reads: CASSSGLPSSGELFF. The CDR3, as DNA: TGCGCCAGCAGCTCTGGACTCCCTTCTAGCGGGGAGCTGTTTTTT.

The rearrangement joins TRBV6-5 to TRBJ1-3; 7 nucleotides match TRBD1. The CDR3 is made up of 15 amino acids. The trim removed 5 bases at V and 0 bases at J, leaving 4 bases unmatched. From germline, CDR1 is MNHEY and CDR2 SVGAGI. CDR3 amino acids: CASSRDSSSGNTIYF. CDR3 coding DNA: TGTGCCAGCAGTCGGGACAGCAGCTCTGGAAACACCATATATTTT.

This rearrangement joins TRBV2 to TRBJ2-5; TRBD2 matches at 10 bases. This CDR3 is 14 amino acids long. Trimming removed 7 bases from V and 5 bases from J; junction bases left unmatched: 7. Germline-derived CDR1 and CDR2 are SNHLY and FYNNEI. CDR3 residues: CASTGAGGLETQYF. The CDR3 DNA reads TGTGCCAGCACGGGAGCGGGGGGGCTGGAGACCCAGTACTTC.

The gene calls are TRBV7-2 and TRBJ2-5; D not resolved. V was clipped by 5 bases and J by 5 bases, with 12 bases between them. The CDR3 runs 13 residues. Germline values: CDR1 SGHTA, CDR2 FQGNSA. Written as DNA, the CDR3 is TGTGCCAGCAGCCCCTTCGCGCTGGAGACCCAGTACTTC. It specifies CASSPFALETQYF.

This chain uses TRBV9 with TRBJ2-2; 7 nucleotides line up with TRBD2. The germline CDR1 and CDR2 sequences are SGDLS and YYNGEE. Trimming at V came to 3 bases and at J to 2 bases, leaving 7 bases not matched to a gene. The CDR3 loop spans 16 amino acids. The CDR3, as DNA: TGTGCCAGCAGCGCCCGGGACTATACCAACACCGGGGAGCTGTTTTTT. Its protein product is CASSARDYTNTGELFF.

The chain combines TRBV2 with TRBJ1-6; 7 nucleotides match TRBD1. After removal of 10 bases from V and 10 bases from J, the junction contained 10 bases not matched to a gene. There are 13 residues in the CDR3. CDR1 and CDR2 from the germline V gene are SNHLY and FYNNEI. CDR3: CANGQEGGSPLHF. The CDR3 DNA reads as TGTGCCAACGGACAGGAAGGGGGATCACCCCTCCACTTT.

J is TRBJ2-6 and V is TRBV6-1; a weak D match, TRBD1 (5 bases). In germline, CDR1 is MNHNS, CDR2 SASEGT. This CDR3 spans 16 amino acids. Trimming removed 3 bases from V and 3 bases from J, with 12 bases in between. This CDR3 is CASSEQGLGGANVLTF. The CDR3 nucleotides read TGTGCCAGCAGTGAGCAGGGCCTGGGTGGGGCCAACGTCCTGACTTTC.

The chain is built from TRBV18 and TRBJ1-2, with a weak D call TRBD1 (6 bases). The germline V gene has CDR1 KGHSH and CDR2 LQKENI. The CDR3 length is 14 residues. V shed 2 bases and J shed 8 bases, with 15 bases lying between them. The CDR3 region has the DNA TGTGCCAGCTCACCAGGCGCAGGGGAGAGCGGCTACACCTTC. It translates to CASSPGAGESGYTF.

The V call is TRBV5-1, the J call TRBJ2-5, with 8 bases lining up with TRBD2. Germline assignment: CDR1 SGHRS and CDR2 YFSETQ. The CDR3 extends over 15 amino acids. Unmatched junction bases numbered 6, after V lost 4 bases and J lost 1 base. The CDR3 spells CASSQLSGAQETQYF. DNA for the CDR3: TGCGCCAGCAGCCAACTTAGCGGGGCCCAAGAGACCCAGTACTTC.

J is TRBJ2-3 and V is TRBV5-1; TRBD2 matches 11 bases. Germline values: CDR1 SGHRS, CDR2 YFSETQ. The CDR3 spans 21 residues. The V segment lost 1 base and the J segment 0 bases; nucleotides outside the gene matches: 16. CDR3 bases: TGCGCCAGCAGCTTGCTTTCCCCTAGCGGGGGGCGAGCGACTAGCACAGATACGCAGTATTTT. As protein: CASSLLSPSGGRATSTDTQYF.

This clone has only one observation. The chain recombines TRBV19 with TRBJ2-1; 10 bases are a match to TRBD2. In germline, CDR1 is LNHDA, CDR2 SQIVND (reference sequence). The length of the CDR3 is 16 residues. Trimming took 9 bases from V and 3 from J; bases not matched to a gene: 11. The CDR3 DNA sequence: TGTGCCAGCGCTGGACTGGGGACTAGCGTCTACAATGAGCAGTTCTTC. This gives the protein CASAGLGTSVYNEQFF.

V usage is TRBV30 and J usage is TRBJ1-5, with 7 bases identical to TRBD1. With 1 base clipped from V and 2 bases from J, the junction kept 2 bases outside the gene matches. Germline-derived CDR1 and CDR2 are GTSNPN and SVGIG (reference sequence). The CDR3 has 14 residues. CDR3 in amino acids: CAWSATGGNQPQHF. Written as DNA, the CDR3 is TGTGCCTGGAGTGCCACAGGGGGCAATCAGCCCCAGCATTTT.

This chain links TRBV3-1 (or the pseudogene TRBV3-2) with TRBJ1-1; a weak D match, TRBD1 (5 bases). From germline, CDR1 is LGHDT and CDR2 YNNKEL (reference sequence). V lost 0 bases, J lost 6 bases, and 14 bases lay in between. The CDR3 is made up of 15 amino acids. The CDR3 is CASSQDGQGSPEAFF. CDR3 nucleotides: TGTGCCAGCAGCCAAGATGGCCAGGGCTCCCCTGAAGCTTTCTTT.

V gene TRBV7-5 combines with J gene TRBJ1-5; the DNA was not compared with TRBD1, the D call given in the table. TRBV7-5 is noted as a pseudogene. The CDR3 has 19 amino acids. The CDR3 spells CASRKVPGQTKRDDQPQHF. The DNA for the CDR3 is TGTGCCAGCCGAAAAGTACCGGGACAGACGAAGAGAGACGATCAGCCCCAGCATTTT.

The V and J genes are TRBV11-2 and TRBJ1-2; D perhaps matches TRBD1 (6 bases). Germline CDR1 reads SGHAT; CDR2 reads FQNNGV. The CDR3 covers 15 residues. Trimming took off 1 base at V and 2 bases at J, with 11 bases between the two ends. The CDR3 DNA is TGTGCCAGCAGCTTAGTTGGGGGCCTCAACTATGGCTACACCTTC. Its translation is CASSLVGGLNYGYTF.

The CDR3, as DNA: TGTGCCAGCAGTGGAACCGCGGACAGGGGTACGGGCAATCAGCCCCAGCATTTT. Protein product: CASSGTADRGTGNQPQHF. The rearrangement uses TRBV6-1 and TRBJ1-5; TRBD1 matches 9 bases. The CDR3 spans 18 residues. The germline CDR1 and CDR2 sequences are MNHNS and SASEGT. Trimming took 4 bases from V and 2 from J; bases not matched to a gene: 12.

This chain links TRBV14 with TRBJ2-7; maybe TRBD1 (5 bases). This CDR3 spans 16 amino acids. Germline V gives CDR1 SGHDN, CDR2 FVKESK. The V and J ends lost 4 bases and 2 bases respectively, with 18 bases between them. CDR3 in amino acids: CASSPLGRGETYEQYF. In nucleotides, the CDR3 is TGTGCCAGCAGCCCCCTGGGGCGCGGCGAGACCTACGAGCAGTACTTC.

V gene TRBV6-1 combines with J gene TRBJ2-1; possible D gene TRBD2, 6 bases. The germline V gene has CDR1 MNHNS and CDR2 SASEGT. The CDR3 extends over 16 amino acids. Trimming stripped 4 bases from V and 0 bases from J, with 13 bases between. CDR3 DNA: TGTGCCAGCAGTGGCGGACTACCGAGCTCCTACAATGAGCAGTTCTTC. Protein: CASSGGLPSSYNEQFF.

This clone was recorded a few times. V gene TRBV7-2 combines with J gene TRBJ2-7; TRBD1 matches at 9 bases. This CDR3 is built from 17 residues. Germline values: CDR1 SGHTA, CDR2 FQGNSA. Losses at the gene ends were 1 base for V and 2 bases for J; bases not matched to a gene: 9. DNA of the CDR3: TGTGCCAGCAGCTTAGTGGGGACAGGGACGGGCGCCTACGAGCAGTACTTC. This translates into CASSLVGTGTGAYEQYF.

CDR3 sequence reads: CAWSGQLHRGETQYF. For the CDR3, the DNA is TGTGCCTGGAGTGGGCAGCTCCACCGGGGAGAGACCCAGTACTTC. The chain has TRBV30 and TRBJ2-5, with D possibly matching TRBD2 (5 bases). The CDR3 has 15 amino acids. V was trimmed by 1 base and J by 4 bases, leaving 16 bases between them. In germline, CDR1 is GTSNPN, CDR2 SVGIG (reference sequence).

The chain combines TRBV30 with TRBJ1-2, with unresolved D. CDR1 and CDR2 from the germline V gene are GTSNPN and SVGIG (reference sequence). The CDR3 length is 13 residues. V shed 1 base and J shed 7 bases, with 13 bases lying between them. CDR3 region: CAWSAEGKGGYTF. CDR3 nucleotide sequence: TGTGCCTGGAGTGCGGAGGGCAAGGGTGGCTACACCTTC.

The chain is built from TRBV3-1 (or the pseudogene TRBV3-2) and TRBJ2-4; a weak D match, TRBD2 (5 bases). Germline V CDR1 and CDR2: LGHDT, YNNKEL (reference sequence). The CDR3 is 12 amino acids. Deletions cut 3 bases from V and 9 bases from J, with 9 bases between. CDR3 DNA: TGTGCCAGCAGCCATACTGGAGGCATTCAGTACTTC. This translates into CASSHTGGIQYF.